The 5 T cell receptor beta chains below all came from one sample that was sequenced in a study of blood T cell repertoires in COVID-19. Using immunoSEQ multiplex PCR, the repertoire was profiled, and TCRdb retains in-frame clones only, with some absent. The table records 300,000 to 400,000 clones, 85% to 90% of them present only once. Sequencing was carried out using peripheral blood. Every receptor here comes from a woman aged 25-40 years with COVID-19, enrolled during active disease.

J is TRBJ2-5 and V is TRBV7-2; TRBD2 matches at 11 bases. J gave up 4 bases and V 5 bases, and 9 bases lay outside the gene matches. The CDR3 sequence is 16 residues long. Germline V CDR1 and CDR2: SGHTA, FQGNSA. For the CDR3, the DNA is TGTGCCAGCAGCCCCCGACTAGCGGGATGGGGAGAGACCCAGTACTTC. Its protein is CASSPRLAGWGETQYF.

This chain links TRBV19 with TRBJ1-1; 9 positions match TRBD1. J gave up 3 bases and V 6 bases, and 8 bases lay outside the gene matches. This CDR3 is built from 15 residues. Germline assignment: CDR1 LNHDA and CDR2 SQIVND (reference sequence). The CDR3, as DNA: TGTGCCAGTAGGGGGACAGGGTTCGGGGACACTGAAGCTTTCTTT. This gives the protein CASRGTGFGDTEAFF.

V is TRBV5-1 and J is TRBJ1-4; 7 bases line up with TRBD1. The length of the CDR3 is 15 residues. V lost 3 bases, J lost 1 base, and 3 bases stayed unmatched. The V gene's germline CDR1 is SGHRS and CDR2 YFSETQ. The CDR3 DNA is TGCGCCAGCAGCTCGACAGGGATAACTAATGAAAAACTGTTTTTT. Amino acid sequence: CASSSTGITNEKLFF.

This sequence joins TRBV5-6 and TRBJ1-1; tentatively, D is TRBD1 (6 bases). Trimming took off 4 bases at V and 5 bases at J, with 15 bases between the two ends. Germline values: CDR1 SGHDT, CDR2 YYEEEE. This CDR3 is built from 14 residues. In DNA form, the CDR3 reads TGTGCCAGCAGCCCTGACCGAGGGGGAACTGAAGCTTTCTTT. It is translated as CASSPDRGGTEAFF.

This chain connects TRBV19 to TRBJ2-1, with a tentative D call TRBD2 (6 bases). The CDR3 spans 15 residues. Germline V lookup: CDR1 LNHDA, CDR2 SQIVND (reference sequence). V lost 1 base and J lost 2, with 9 bases in between. In nucleotides, the CDR3 is TGTGCCAGTAGTATAGCGGGAGACCCCTACAATGAGCAGTTCTTC. It encodes CASSIAGDPYNEQFF.